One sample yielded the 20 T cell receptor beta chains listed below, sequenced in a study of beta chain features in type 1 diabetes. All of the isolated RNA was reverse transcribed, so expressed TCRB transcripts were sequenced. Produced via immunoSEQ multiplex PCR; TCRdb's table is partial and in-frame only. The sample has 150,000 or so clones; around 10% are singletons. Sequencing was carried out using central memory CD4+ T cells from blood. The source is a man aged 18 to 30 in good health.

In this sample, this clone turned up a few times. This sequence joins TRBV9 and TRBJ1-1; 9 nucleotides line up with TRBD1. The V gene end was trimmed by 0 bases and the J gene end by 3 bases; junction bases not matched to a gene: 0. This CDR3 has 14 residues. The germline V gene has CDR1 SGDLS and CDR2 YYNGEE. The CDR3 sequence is CASSVGTGDTEAFF. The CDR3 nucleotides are TGTGCCAGCAGCGTAGGGACAGGGGACACTGAAGCTTTCTTT.

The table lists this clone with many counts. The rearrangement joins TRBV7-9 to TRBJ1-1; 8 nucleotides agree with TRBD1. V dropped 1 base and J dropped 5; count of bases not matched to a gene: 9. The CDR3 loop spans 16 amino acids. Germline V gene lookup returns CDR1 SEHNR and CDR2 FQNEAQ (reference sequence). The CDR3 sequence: CASSLEQGAKVTEAFF. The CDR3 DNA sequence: TGTGCCAGCAGCTTAGAGCAGGGGGCGAAGGTTACTGAAGCTTTCTTT.

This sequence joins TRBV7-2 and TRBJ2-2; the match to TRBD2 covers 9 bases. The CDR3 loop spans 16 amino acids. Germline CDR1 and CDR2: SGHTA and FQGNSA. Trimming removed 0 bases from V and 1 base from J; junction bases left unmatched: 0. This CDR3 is CASSLASGGNTGELFF. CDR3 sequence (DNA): TGTGCCAGCAGCTTAGCTAGCGGGGGGAACACCGGGGAGCTGTTTTTT.

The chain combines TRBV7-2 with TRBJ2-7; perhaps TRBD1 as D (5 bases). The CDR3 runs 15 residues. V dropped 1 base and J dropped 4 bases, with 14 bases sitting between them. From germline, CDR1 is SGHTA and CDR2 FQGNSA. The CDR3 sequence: CASSLGGKVVYEQYF. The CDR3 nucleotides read TGTGCCAGCAGCTTAGGGGGCAAGGTAGTTTACGAGCAGTACTTC.

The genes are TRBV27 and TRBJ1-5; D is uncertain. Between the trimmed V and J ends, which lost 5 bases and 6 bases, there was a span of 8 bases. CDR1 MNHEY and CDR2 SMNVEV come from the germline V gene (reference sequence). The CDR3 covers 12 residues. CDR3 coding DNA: TGTGCCAGCAGTCCCATGGGTCAGCCCCAGCATTTT. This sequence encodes CASSPMGQPQHF.

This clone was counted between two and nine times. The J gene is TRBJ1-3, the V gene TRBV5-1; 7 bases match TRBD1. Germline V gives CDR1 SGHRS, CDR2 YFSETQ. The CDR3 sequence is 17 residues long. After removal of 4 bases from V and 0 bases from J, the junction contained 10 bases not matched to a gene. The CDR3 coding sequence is TGCGCCAGCAGCCTGTCTCGGACAGGCGGCTCTGGAAACACCATATATTTT. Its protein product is CASSLSRTGGSGNTIYF.

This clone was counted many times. The CDR3 bases are TGTGCCAGCAGCCCGAAGACCCGGCTTGGGGCCGAGCAGTACTTC. This gives the protein CASSPKTRLGAEQYF. V gene TRBV7-9 combines with J gene TRBJ2-7; TRBD1 is a possible D gene (5 bases). V lost 5 bases to trimming and J lost 6 bases, with 20 bases between them. Germline CDR1 is SEHNR and CDR2 is FQNEAQ (reference sequence). This CDR3 spans 15 amino acids.

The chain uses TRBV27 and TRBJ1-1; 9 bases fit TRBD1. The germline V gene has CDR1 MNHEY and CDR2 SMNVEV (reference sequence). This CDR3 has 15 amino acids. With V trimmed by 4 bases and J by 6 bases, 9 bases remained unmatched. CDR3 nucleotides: TGTGCCAGCAGTTCTTACGGGACAGGGCGCTCTGAAGCTTTCTTT. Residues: CASSSYGTGRSEAFF.

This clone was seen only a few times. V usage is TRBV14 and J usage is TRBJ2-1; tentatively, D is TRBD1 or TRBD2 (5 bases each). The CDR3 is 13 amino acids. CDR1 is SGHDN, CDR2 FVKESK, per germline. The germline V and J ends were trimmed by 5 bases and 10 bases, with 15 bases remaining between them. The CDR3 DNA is TGTGCCAGCAGCGATCCGGGACGGAAGGAGCAGTTCTTC. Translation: CASSDPGRKEQFF.

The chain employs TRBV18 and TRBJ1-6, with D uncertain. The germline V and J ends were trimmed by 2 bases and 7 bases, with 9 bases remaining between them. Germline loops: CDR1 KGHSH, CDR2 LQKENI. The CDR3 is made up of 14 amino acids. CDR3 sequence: CASSPGSSNSPLHF. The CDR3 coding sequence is TGTGCCAGCTCACCAGGGAGCTCCAATTCACCCCTCCACTTT.

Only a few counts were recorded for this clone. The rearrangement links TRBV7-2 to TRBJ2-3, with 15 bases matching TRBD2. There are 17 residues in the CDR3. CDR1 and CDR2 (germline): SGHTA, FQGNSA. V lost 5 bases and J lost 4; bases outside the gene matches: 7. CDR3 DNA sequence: TGTGCCAGCAGCCTAGGACTAGCGGGGGGGCTGGCAGATACGCAGTATTTT. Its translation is CASSLGLAGGLADTQYF. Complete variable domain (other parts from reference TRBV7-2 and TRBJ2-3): GAGVSQSPSNKVTEKGKDVELRCDPISGHTALYWYRQSLGQGLEFLIYFQGNSAPDKSGLPSDRFSAERTGGSVSTLTIQRTQQEDSAVYLCASSLGLAGGLADTQYFGPGTRLTVL.

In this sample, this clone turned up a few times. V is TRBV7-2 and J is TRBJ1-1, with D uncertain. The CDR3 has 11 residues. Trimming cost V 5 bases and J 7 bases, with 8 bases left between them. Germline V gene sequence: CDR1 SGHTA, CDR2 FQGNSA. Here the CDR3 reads CASSEQSEAFF. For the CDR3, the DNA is TGTGCCAGCAGCGAACAAAGTGAAGCTTTCTTT.

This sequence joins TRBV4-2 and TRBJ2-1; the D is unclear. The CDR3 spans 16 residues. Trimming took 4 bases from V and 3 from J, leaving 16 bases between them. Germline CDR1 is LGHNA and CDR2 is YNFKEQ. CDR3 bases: TGTGCCAGCAGCCTAAAGGCGGCTCAAGACTACAATGAGCAGTTCTTC. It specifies CASSLKAAQDYNEQFF.

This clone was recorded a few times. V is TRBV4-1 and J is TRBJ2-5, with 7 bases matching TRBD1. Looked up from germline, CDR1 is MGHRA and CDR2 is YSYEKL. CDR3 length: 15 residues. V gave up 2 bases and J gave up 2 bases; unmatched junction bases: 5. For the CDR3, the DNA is TGCGCCAGCAGCCAACAGCCGGGACAGCAAGAGACCCAGTACTTC. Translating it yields CASSQQPGQQETQYF.

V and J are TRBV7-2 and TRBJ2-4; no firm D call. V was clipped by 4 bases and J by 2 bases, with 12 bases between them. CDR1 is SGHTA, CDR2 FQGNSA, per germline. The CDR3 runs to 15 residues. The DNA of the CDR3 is TGTGCCAGCAGCTCCCGCCCGGGTACCAAAAACATTCAGTACTTC. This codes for CASSSRPGTKNIQYF. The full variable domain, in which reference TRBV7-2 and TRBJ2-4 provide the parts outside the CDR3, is GAGVSQSPSNKVTEKGKDVELRCDPISGHTALYWYRQSLGQGLEFLIYFQGNSAPDKSGLPSDRFSAERTGGSVSTLTIQRTQQEDSAVYLCASSSRPGTKNIQYFGAGTRLSVL.

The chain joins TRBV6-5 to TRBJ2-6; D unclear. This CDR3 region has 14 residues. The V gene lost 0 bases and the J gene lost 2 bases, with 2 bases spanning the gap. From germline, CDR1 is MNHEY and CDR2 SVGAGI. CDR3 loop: CASSYSTGANVLTF. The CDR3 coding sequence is TGTGCCAGCAGTTACTCGACTGGGGCCAACGTCCTGACTTTC.

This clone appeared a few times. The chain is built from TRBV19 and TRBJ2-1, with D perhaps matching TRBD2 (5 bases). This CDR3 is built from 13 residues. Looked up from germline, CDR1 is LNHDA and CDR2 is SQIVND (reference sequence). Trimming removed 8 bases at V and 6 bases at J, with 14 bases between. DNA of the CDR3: TGTGCCAGTGAGGGTCCCAGAAGCAATGAGCAGTTCTTC. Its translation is CASEGPRSNEQFF.

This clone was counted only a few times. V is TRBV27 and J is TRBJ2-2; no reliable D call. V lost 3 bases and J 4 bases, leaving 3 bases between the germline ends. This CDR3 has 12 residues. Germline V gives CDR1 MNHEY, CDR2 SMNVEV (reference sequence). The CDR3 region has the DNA TGTGCCAGCAGTTTTCGCACCGGGGAGCTGTTTTTT. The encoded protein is CASSFRTGELFF.

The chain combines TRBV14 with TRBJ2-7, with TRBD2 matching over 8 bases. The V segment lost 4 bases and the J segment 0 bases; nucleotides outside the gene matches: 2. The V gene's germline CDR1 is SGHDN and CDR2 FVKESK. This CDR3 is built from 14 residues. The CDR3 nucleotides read TGTGCCAGCAGCCTGACTAGCGTCTCCTACGAGCAGTACTTC. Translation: CASSLTSVSYEQYF.

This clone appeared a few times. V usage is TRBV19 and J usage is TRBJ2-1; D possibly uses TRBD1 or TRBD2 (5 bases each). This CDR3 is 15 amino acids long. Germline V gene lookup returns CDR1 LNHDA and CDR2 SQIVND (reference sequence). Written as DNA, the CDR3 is TGTCCCACGGGACGAGGCCCCTTCTCCTACAATGAGCAGTTCTTC. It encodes CPTGRGPFSYNEQFF.